This T cell receptor beta chain was sequenced during a study of T cell responses to AZD1222 COVID-19 vaccine. Sequenced by immunoSEQ multiplex PCR; TCRdb stores in-frame clones only, minus some. This table holds around 74,000 clones, about 91% found once. The ends were cut back, 5 bases at V and 3 bases at J, with 8 bases in the middle. Germline CDR1 reads PRHDT; CDR2 reads FYEKMQ (reference sequence). The CDR3 covers 12 residues. The sequence derives from an adult in good health. The genes are TRBV13 and TRBJ2-7; unclear D gene. The sample here was peripheral blood, taken on day 0 of MenACWY control vaccination. The CDR3 spells CASSQDRYEQYF. The CDR3 region has the DNA TGTGCCAGCAGCCAAGATCGCTACGAGCAGTACTTC. The full variable domain, with the rest looked up from reference TRBV13 and TRBJ2-7, is AAGVIQSPRHLIKEKRETATLKCYPIPRHDTVYWYQQGPGQDPQFLISFYEKMQSDKGSIPDRFSAQQFSDYHSELNMSSLELGDSALYFCASSQDRYEQYFGPGTRLTVT.